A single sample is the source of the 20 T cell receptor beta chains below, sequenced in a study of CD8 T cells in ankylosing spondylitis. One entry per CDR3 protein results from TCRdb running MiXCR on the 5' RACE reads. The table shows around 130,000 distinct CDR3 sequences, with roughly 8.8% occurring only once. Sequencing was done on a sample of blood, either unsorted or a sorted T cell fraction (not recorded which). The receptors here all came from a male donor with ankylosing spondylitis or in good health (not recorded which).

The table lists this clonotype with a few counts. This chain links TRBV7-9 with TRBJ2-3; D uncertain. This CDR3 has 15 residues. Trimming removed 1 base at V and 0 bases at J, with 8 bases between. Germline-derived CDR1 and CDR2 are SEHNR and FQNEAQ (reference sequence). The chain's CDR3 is CASSLGGASTDTQYF. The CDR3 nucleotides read TGTGCCAGCAGCTTAGGCGGAGCTAGCACAGATACGCAGTATTTT.

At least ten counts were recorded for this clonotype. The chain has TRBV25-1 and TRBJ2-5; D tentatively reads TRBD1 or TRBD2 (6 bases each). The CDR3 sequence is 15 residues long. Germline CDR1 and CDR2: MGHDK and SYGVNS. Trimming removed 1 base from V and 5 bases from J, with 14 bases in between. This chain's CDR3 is CASSESGASRETQYF. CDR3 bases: TGTGCCAGCAGTGAATCGGGGGCCTCCAGGGAGACCCAGTACTTC.

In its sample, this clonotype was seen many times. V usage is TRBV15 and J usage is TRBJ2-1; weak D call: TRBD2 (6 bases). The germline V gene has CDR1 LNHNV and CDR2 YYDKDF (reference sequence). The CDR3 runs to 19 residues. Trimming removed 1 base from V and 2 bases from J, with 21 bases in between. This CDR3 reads CATSRVFQRGGETYNEQFF. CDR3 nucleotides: TGTGCCACCAGCAGAGTTTTTCAGAGGGGCGGGGAAACCTACAATGAGCAGTTCTTC.

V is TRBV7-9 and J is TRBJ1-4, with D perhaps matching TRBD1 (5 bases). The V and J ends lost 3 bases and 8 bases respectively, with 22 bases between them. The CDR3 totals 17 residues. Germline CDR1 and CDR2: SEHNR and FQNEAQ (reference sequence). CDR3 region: CASSFVSVGGTREKLFF. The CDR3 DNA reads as TGTGCCAGCAGCTTTGTATCCGTCGGCGGGACTCGGGAAAAACTGTTTTTT.

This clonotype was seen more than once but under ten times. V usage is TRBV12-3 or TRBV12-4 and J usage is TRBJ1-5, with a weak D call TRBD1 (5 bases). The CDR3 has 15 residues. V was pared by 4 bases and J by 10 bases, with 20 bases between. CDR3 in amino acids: CASSSAIDRNGPQHF. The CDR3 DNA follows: TGTGCCAGCAGTTCGGCTATAGACAGAAACGGCCCCCAGCATTTT.

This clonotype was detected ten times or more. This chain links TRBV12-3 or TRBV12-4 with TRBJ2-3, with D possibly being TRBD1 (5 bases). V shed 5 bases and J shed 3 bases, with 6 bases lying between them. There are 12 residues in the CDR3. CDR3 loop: CASSRGTDTQYF. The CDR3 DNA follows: TGTGCCAGCAGTAGGGGTACAGATACGCAGTATTTT.

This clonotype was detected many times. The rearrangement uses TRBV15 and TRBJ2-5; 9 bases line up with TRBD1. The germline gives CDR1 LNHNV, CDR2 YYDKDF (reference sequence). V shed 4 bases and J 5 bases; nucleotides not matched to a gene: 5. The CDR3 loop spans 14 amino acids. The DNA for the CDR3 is TGTGCCACCAGCACCCGGACAGGGGAGGAGACCCAGTACTTC. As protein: CATSTRTGEETQYF.

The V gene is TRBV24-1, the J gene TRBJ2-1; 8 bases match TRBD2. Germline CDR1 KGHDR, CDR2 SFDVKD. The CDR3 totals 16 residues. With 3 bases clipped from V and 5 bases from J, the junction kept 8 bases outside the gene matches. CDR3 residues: CATSDRGLAVNNEQFF. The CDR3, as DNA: TGTGCCACCAGTGATCGAGGACTAGCTGTTAACAATGAGCAGTTCTTC.

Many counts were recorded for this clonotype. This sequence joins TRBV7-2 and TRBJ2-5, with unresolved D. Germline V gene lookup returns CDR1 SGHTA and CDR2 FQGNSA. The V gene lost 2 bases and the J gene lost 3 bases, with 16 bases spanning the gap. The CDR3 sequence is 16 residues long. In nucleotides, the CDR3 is TGTGCCAGCAGCTTAAGTCCGTCAGTAGGAAAAGAGACCCAGTACTTC. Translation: CASSLSPSVGKETQYF. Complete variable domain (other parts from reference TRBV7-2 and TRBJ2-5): GAGVSQSPSNKVTEKGKDVELRCDPISGHTALYWYRQSLGQGLEFLIYFQGNSAPDKSGLPSDRFSAERTGGSVSTLTIQRTQQEDSAVYLCASSLSPSVGKETQYFGPGTRLLVL.

CDR3 protein: CASRPGRNSNQPQHF. Written as DNA, the CDR3 is TGCGCCAGCAGACCGGGCAGGAATAGCAATCAGCCCCAGCATTTT. The chain carries TRBV4-3 and TRBJ1-5; D is ambiguous. Trimming pared 6 bases from V and 0 bases from J, leaving 12 bases between. The CDR3 is made up of 15 amino acids. Germline lookup yields CDR1 LGHNA and CDR2 YSLEER.

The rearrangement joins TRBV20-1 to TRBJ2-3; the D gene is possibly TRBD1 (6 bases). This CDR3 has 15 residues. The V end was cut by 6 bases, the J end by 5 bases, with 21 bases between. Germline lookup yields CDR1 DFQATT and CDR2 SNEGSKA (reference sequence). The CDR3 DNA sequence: TGCAGTGCACATCAGGGGACCTTACGGGAAGATACGCAGTATTTT. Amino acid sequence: CSAHQGTLREDTQYF.

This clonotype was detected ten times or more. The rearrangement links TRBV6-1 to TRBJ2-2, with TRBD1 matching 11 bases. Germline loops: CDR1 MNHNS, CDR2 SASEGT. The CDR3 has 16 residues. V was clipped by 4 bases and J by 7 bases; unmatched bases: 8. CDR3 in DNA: TGTGCCAGCAGTGGCCCCGGGACAGGGGGTATCGGGGAGCTGTTTTTT. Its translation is CASSGPGTGGIGELFF.

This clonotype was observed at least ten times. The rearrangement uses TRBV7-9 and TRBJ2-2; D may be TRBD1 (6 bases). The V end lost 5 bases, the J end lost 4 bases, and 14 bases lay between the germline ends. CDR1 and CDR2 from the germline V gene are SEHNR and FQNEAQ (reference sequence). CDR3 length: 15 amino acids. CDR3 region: CASSPQQGATGELFF. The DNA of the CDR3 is TGTGCCAGCAGCCCACAACAGGGAGCCACCGGGGAGCTGTTTTTT.

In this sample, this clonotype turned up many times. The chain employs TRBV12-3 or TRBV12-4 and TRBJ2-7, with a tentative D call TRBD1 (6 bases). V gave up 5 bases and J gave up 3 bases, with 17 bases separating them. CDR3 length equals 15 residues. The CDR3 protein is CASSVVGAVNYEQYF. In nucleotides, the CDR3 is TGTGCCAGCAGTGTGGTGGGGGCTGTCAACTACGAGCAGTACTTC.

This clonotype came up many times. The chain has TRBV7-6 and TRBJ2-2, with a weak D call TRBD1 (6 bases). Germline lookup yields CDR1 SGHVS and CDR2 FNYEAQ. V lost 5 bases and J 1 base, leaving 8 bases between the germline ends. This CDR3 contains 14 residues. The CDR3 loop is CASSAQGNTGELFF. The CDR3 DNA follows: TGTGCCAGCAGCGCACAGGGGAACACCGGGGAGCTGTTTTTT.

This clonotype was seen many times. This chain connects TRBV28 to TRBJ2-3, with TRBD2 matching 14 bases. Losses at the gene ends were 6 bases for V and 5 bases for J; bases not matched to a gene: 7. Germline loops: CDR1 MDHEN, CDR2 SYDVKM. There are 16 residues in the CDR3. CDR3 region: CASSRLGTSGRDTQYF. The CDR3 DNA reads TGTGCCAGCAGCCGTTTGGGGACTAGCGGGAGAGATACGCAGTATTTT.

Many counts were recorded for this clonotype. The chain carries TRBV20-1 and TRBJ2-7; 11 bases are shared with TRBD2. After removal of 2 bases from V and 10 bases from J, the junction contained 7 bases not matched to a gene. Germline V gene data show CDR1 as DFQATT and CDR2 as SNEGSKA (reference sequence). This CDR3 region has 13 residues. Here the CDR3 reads CSARPTSGTGQYF. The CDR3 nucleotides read TGCAGTGCTAGACCGACTAGCGGGACGGGTCAGTACTTC.

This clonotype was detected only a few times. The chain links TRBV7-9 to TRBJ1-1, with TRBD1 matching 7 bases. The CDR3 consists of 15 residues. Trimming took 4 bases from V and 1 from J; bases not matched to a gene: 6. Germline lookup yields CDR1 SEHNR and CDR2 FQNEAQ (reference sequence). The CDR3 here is CASSSRQGPNTEAFF. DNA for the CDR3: TGTGCCAGCAGCTCAAGACAGGGTCCGAACACTGAAGCTTTCTTT.

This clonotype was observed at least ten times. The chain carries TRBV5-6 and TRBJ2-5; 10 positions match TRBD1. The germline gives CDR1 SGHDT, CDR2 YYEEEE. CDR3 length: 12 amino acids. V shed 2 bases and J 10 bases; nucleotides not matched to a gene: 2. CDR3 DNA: TGTGCCAGCAGCTTCGGGACAGGGGACCAGTACTTC. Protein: CASSFGTGDQYF.

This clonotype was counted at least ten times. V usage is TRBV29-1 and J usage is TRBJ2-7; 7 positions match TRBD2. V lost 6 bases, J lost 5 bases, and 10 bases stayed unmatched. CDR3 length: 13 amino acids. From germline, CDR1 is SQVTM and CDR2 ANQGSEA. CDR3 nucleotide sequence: TGCAGCGTCGCCCCCAGCGGGGTCGACGAGCAGTACTTC. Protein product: CSVAPSGVDEQYF.